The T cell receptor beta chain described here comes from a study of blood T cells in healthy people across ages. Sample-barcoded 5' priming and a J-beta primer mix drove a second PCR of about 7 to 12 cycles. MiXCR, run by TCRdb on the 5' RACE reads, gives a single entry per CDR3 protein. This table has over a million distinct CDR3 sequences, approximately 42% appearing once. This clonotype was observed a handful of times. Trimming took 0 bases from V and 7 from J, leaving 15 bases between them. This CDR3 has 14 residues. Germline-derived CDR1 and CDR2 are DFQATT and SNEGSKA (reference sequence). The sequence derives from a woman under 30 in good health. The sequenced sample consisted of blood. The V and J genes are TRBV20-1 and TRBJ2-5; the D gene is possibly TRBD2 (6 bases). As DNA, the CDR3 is TGCAGTGCTAGAGAGGCGGGGTTCGTTCGGACCCAGTACTTC. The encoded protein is CSAREAGFVRTQYF.